One and the same sample provided the 3 T cell receptor beta chains below, sequenced in a study of vaccination and CD4 T cells after COVID-19. Sample treatment: 10-day PBMC culture with coronavirus spike peptide pools or control peptides (ViraFEST assay). The study sequenced cultured CD4+ T cell DNA using the Oncomine TCR Beta short-read assay. TCRdb ran MiXCR on the PCR reads and lists one entry per CDR3 protein. The table lists 20,000 to 25,000 distinct CDR3 sequences, roughly two fifths of them singletons. No cognate antigen is known for these TCRs. This sample comprised CD4+ T cells from blood, cultured in vitro, obtained before SARS-CoV-2 vaccination. All receptors come from a human donor who had recovered from COVID-19.

This clonotype was observed a handful of times. The J gene is TRBJ2-5, the V gene TRBV11-3; 12 bases match TRBD1. The CDR3 has 16 residues. CDR1 SGHNT and CDR2 YENEEA come from the germline V gene. V gave up 7 bases and J gave up 4 bases; unmatched junction bases: 10. CDR3 region: CASTDRGQGASETQYF. CDR3 in DNA: TGTGCCAGCACCGACCGGGGACAGGGGGCTTCAGAGACCCAGTACTTC.

This clonotype has a single count. Germline and junction disagree at one end, which may indicate a read error. V is TRBV7-9 and J is TRBJ2-5, with TRBD2 matching 9 bases. The V gene's germline CDR1 is SEHNR and CDR2 FQNEAQ (reference sequence). The CDR3 is made up of 15 amino acids. Written as DNA, the CDR3 is TGTGCCAGCAGCACCACGGGACTAGCAGGAGAGACCCGGTACTTC. It specifies CASSTTGLAGETRYF.

V gene TRBV20-1 combines with J gene TRBJ1-4, with TRBD1 matching 8 bases. This CDR3 contains 15 residues. V was clipped by 6 bases and J by 3 bases; unmatched bases: 9. Germline V gives CDR1 DFQATT, CDR2 SNEGSKA (reference sequence). The CDR3 loop reads CSAPDRALANEKLFF. DNA for the CDR3: TGCAGTGCCCCGGACAGGGCTTTGGCTAATGAAAAACTGTTTTTT.